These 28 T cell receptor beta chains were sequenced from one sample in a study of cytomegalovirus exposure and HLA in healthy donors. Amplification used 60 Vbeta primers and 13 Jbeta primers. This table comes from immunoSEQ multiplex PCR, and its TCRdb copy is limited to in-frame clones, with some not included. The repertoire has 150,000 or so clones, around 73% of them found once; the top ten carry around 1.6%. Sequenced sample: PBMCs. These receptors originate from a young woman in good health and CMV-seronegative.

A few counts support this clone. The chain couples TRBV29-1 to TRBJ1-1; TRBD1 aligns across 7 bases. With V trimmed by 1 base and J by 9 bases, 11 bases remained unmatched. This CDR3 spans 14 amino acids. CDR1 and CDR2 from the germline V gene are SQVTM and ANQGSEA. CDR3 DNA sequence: TGCAGCGTTGAAGCCCGAGGGGGACAGACCCAAGCTTTCTTT. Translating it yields CSVEARGGQTQAFF. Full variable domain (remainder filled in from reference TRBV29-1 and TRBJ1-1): SAVISQKPSRDICQRGTSLTIQCQVDSQVTMMFWYRQQPGQSLTLIATANQGSEATYESGFVIDKFPISRPNLTFSTLTVSNMSPEDSSIYLCSVEARGGQTQAFFGQGTRLTVV.

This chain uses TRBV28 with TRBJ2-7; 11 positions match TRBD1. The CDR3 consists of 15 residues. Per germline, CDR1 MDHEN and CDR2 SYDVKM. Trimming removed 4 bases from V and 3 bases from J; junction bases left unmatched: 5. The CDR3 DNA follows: TGTGCCAGCAGTTCCCCCGGGACAGGGGGCTACGAGCAGTACTTC. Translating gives CASSSPGTGGYEQYF.

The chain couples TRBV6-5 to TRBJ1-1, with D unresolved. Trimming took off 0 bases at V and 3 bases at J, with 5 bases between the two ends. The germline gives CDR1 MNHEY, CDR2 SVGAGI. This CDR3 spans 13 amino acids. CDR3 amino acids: CASSYSIDTEAFF. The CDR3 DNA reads TGTGCCAGCAGTTACTCGATAGACACTGAAGCTTTCTTT.

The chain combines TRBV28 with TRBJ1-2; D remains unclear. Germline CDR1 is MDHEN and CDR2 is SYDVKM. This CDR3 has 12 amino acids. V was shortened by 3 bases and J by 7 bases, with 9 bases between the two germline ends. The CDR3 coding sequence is TGTGCCAGCAGTTTCACAGAAGGTGGCTACACCTTC. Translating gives CASSFTEGGYTF.

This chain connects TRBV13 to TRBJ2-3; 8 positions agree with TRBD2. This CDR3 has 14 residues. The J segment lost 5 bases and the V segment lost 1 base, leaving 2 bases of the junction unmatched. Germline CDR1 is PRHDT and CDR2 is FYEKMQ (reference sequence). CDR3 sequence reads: CASSLAGGIDTQYF. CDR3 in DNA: TGTGCCAGCAGCTTAGCGGGAGGGATAGATACGCAGTATTTT.

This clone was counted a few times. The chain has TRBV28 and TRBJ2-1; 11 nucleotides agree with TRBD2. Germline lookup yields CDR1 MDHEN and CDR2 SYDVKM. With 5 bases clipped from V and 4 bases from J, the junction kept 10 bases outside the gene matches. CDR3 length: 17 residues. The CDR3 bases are TGTGCCAGCAGTCCAAGTAGCGGGGGGGCGGTATACAATGAGCAGTTCTTC. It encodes CASSPSSGGAVYNEQFF.

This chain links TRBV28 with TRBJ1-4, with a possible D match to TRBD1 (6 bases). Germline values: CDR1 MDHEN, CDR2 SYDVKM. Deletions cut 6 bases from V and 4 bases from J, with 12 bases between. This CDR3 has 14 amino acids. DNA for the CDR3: TGTGCCAGCAGCACGACAGGAAGTAATGAAAAACTGTTTTTT. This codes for CASSTTGSNEKLFF.

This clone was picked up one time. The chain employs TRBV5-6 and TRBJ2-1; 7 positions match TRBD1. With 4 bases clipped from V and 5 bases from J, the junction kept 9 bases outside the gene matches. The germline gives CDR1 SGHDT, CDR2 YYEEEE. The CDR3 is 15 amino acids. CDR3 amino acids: CASSRDPGQHNEQFF. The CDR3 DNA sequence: TGTGCCAGCAGCCGTGACCCGGGACAGCACAATGAGCAGTTCTTC. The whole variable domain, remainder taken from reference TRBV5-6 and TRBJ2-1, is DAGVTQSPTHLIKTRGQQVTLRCSPKSGHDTVSWYQQALGQGPQFIFQYYEEEERQRGNFPDRFSGHQFPNYSSELNVNALLLGDSALYLCASSRDPGQHNEQFFGPGTRLTVL.

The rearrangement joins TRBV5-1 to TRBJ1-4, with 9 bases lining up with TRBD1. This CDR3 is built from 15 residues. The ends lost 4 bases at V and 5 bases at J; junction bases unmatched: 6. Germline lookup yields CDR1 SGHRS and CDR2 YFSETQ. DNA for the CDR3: TGCGCCAGCAGCGTTTCCGGGACAGGGAATGAAAAACTGTTTTTT. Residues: CASSVSGTGNEKLFF.

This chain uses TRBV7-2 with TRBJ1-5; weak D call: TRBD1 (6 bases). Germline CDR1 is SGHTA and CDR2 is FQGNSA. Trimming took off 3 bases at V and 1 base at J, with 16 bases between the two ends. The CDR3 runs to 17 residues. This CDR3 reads CASSLARTGFSNQPQHF. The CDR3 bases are TGTGCCAGCAGCTTGGCGCGTACAGGGTTCAGCAATCAGCCCCAGCATTTT.

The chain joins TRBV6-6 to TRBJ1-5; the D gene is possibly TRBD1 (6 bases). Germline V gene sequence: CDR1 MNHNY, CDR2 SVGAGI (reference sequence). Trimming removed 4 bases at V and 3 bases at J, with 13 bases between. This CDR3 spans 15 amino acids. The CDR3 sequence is CASSSDRNFNQPQHF. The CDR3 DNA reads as TGTGCCAGCAGTTCTGACAGGAATTTCAATCAGCCCCAGCATTTT.

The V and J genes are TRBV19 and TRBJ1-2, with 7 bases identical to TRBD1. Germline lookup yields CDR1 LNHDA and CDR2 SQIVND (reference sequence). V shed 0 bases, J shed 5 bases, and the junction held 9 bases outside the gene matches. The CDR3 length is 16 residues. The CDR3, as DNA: TGTGCCAGTAGTATAGATTGGAAGGGGGCCGGGTATGGCTACACCTTC. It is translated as CASSIDWKGAGYGYTF.

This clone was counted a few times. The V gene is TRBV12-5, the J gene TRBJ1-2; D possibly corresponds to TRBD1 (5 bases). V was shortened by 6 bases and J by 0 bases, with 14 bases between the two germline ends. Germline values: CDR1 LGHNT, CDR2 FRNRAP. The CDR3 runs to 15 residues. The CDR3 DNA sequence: TGTGCTAGTGGCCCCGGACATTCGACTAACTATGGCTACACCTTC. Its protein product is CASGPGHSTNYGYTF.

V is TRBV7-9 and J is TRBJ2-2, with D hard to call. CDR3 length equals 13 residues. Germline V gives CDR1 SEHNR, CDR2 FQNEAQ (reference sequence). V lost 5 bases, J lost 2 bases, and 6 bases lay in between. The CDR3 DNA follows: TGTGCCAGCAGCCCTTTAAACACCGGGGAGCTGTTTTTT. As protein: CASSPLNTGELFF.

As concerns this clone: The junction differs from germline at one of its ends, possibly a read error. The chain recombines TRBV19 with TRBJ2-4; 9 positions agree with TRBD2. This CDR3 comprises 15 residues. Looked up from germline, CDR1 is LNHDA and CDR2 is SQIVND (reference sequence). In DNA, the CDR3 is TGTGCCAGTAGATCCCAGGGACTAGCCAAAAACAGTCAGTACTTC. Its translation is CASRSQGLAKNSQYF. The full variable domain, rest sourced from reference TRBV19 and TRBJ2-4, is DGGITQSPKYLFRKEGQNVTLSCEQNLNHDAMYWYRQDPGQGLRLIYYSQIVNDFQKGDIAEGYSVSREKKESFPLTVTSAQKNPTAFYLCASRSQGLAKNSQYFGAGTRLSVL.

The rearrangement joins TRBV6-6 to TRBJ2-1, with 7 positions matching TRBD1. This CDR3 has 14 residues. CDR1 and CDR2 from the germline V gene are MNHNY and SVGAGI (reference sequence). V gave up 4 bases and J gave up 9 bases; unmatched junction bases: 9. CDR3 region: CASSSRQGEGEQFF. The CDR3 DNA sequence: TGTGCCAGCAGTTCGAGGCAGGGGGAAGGTGAGCAGTTCTTC.

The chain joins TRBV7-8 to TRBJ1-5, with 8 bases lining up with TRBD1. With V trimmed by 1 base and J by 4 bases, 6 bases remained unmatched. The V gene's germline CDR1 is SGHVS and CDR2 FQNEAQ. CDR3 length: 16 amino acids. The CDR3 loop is CASSLESRGRNQPQHF. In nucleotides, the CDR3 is TGTGCCAGCAGCTTAGAATCCAGGGGGCGAAATCAGCCCCAGCATTTT.

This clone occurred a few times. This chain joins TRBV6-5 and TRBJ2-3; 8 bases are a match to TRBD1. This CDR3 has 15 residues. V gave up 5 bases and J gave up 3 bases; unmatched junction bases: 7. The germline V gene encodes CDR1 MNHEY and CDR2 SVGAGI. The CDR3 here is CASSPYRGKTDTQYF. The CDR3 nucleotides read TGTGCCAGCAGTCCTTACAGGGGGAAGACAGATACGCAGTATTTT.

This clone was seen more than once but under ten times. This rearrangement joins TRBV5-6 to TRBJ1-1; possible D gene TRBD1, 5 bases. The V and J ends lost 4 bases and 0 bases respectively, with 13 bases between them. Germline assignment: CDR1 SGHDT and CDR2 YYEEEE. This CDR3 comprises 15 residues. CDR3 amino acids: CASSPGGRMNTEAFF. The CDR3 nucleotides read TGTGCCAGCAGCCCGGGGGGACGGATGAACACTGAAGCTTTCTTT.

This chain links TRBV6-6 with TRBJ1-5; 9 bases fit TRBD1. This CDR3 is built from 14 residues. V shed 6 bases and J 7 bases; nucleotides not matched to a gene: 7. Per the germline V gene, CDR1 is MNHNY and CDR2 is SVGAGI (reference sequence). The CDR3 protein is CASRSGTGIQPQHF. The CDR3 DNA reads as TGTGCCAGCAGATCCGGGACAGGGATCCAGCCCCAGCATTTT.

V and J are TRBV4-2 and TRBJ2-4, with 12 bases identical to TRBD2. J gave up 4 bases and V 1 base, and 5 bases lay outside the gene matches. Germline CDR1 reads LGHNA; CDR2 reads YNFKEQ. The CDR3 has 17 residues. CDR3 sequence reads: CASSQVSSGGAKNIQYF. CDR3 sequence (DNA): TGTGCCAGCAGCCAAGTTTCTAGCGGGGGGGCTAAAAACATTCAGTACTTC.

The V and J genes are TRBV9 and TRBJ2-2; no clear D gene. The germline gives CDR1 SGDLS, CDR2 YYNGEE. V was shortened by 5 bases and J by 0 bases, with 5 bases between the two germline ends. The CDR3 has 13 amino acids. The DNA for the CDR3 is TGTGCCAGCAGTTTCACGAACACCGGGGAGCTGTTTTTT. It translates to CASSFTNTGELFF. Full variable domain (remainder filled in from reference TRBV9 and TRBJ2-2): DSGVTQTPKHLITATGQRVTLRCSPRSGDLSVYWYQQSLDQGLQFLIQYYNGEERAKGNILERFSAQQFPDLHSELNLSSLELGDSALYFCASSFTNTGELFFGEGSRLTVL.

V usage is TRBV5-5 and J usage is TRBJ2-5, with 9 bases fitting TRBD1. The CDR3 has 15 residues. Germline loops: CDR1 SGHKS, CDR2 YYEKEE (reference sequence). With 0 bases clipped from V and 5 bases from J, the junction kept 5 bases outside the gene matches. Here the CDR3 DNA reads TGTGCCAGCAGCTTGGGGGACAGGGTAGTTGAGACCCAGTACTTC. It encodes CASSLGDRVVETQYF.

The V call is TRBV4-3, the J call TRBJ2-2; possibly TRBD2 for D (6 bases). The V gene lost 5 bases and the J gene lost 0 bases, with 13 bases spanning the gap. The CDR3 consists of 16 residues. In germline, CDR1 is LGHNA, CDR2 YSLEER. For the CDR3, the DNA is TGCGCCAGCAGCGCTCGGGACTCCTCGAACACCGGGGAGCTGTTTTTT. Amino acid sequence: CASSARDSSNTGELFF.

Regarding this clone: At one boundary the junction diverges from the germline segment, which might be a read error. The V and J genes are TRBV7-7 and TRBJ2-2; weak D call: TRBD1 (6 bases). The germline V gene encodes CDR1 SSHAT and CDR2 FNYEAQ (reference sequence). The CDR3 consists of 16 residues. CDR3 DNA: TGTGCTAGCAGCTTAGGGGCAACAGGGTTCACCGGGGAGCTGTTTTTT. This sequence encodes CASSLGATGFTGELFF.

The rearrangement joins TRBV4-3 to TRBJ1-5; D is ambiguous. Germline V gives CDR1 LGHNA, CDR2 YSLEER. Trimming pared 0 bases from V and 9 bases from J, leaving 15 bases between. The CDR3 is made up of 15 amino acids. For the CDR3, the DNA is TGCGCCAGCAGCCAAGATCGCTCAACCCGGGGGCCCCAGCATTTT. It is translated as CASSQDRSTRGPQHF.

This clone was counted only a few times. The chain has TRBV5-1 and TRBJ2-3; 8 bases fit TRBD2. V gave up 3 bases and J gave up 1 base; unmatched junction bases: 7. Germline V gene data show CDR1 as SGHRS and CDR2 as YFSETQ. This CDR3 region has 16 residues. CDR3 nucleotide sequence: TGCGCCAGCAGCTCAAGTCCTAGCGGGCGCACAGATACGCAGTATTTT. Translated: CASSSSPSGRTDTQYF.

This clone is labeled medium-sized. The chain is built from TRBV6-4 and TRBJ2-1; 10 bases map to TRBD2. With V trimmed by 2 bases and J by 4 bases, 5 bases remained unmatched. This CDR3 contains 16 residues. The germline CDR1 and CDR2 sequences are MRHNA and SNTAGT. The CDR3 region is CASSDGASGSYNEQFF. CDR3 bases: TGTGCCAGCAGTGACGGGGCTAGCGGGAGTTACAATGAGCAGTTCTTC.